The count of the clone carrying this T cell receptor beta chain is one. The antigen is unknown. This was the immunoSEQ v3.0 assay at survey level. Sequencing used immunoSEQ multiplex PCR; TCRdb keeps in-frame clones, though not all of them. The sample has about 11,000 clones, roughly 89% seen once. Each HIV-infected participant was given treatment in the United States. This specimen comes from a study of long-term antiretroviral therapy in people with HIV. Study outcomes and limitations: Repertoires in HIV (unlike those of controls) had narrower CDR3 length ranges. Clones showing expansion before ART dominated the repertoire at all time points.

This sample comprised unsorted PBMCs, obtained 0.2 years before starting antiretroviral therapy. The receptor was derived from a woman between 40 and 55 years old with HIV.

The CDR3 bases are TGTGCCAGCAGTCTGACTAGCGGGGGGATTAAAAACATTCAGTACTTC. Protein: CASSLTSGGIKNIQYF. This sequence joins TRBV6-6 and TRBJ2-4; 13 bases line up with TRBD2. This CDR3 is built from 16 residues. V lost 5 bases and J lost 4; bases outside the gene matches: 5. Germline CDR1 MNHNY, CDR2 SVGAGI (reference sequence).